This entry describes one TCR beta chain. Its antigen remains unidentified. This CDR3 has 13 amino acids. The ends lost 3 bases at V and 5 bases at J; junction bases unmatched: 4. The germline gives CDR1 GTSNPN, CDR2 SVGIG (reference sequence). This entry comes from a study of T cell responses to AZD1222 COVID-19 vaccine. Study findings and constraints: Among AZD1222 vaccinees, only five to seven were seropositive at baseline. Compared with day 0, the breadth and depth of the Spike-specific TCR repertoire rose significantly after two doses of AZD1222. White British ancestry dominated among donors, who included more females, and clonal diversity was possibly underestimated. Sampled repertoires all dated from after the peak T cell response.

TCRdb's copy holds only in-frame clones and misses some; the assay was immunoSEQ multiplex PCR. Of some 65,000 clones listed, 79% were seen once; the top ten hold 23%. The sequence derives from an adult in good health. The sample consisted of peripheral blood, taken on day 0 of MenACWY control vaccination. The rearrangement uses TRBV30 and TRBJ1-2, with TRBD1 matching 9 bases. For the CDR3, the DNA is TGTGCCTGGAGGGGACAGGGAAATTATGGCTACACCTTC. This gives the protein CAWRGQGNYGYTF.